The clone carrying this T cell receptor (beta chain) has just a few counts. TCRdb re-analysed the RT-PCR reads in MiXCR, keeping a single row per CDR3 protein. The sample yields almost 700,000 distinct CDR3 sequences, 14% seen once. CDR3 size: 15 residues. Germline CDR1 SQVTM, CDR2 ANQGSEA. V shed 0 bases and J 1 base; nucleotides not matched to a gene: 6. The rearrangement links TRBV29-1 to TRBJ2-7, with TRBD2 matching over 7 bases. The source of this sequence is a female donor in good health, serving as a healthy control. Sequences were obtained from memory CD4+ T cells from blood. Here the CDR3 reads CSVEDLGGGSYEQYF. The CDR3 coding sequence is TGCAGCGTTGAAGATCTGGGGGGAGGGTCCTACGAGCAGTACTTC.